The clone carrying this TCR beta chain was detected a few times. Its antigen is undetermined. TCRdb fed the 5' RACE reads into MiXCR, producing one record per CDR3 protein. The sample contains fewer than 800,000 distinct CDR3 sequences, roughly 7.2% of which appear only once. This record belongs to a study of identical twins. Deletions cut 4 bases from V and 5 bases from J, with 20 bases between. This CDR3 has 16 residues. Whole-study findings and limits: Abundant beta clonotypes from cord blood bore fewer insertions; memory repertoires lacked this pattern. Monozygotic twin pairs showed more out-of-frame TCR alpha sharing than models estimated. Zero-insertion analyses were open to partial confounding by invariant MAIT and iNKT cells.

These data are also associated with another study on yellow fever vaccine responses in identical twins.

Sequenced input: PBMCs. This TCR came from a young woman in good health. The chain joins TRBV12-3 or TRBV12-4 to TRBJ1-2, with D tentatively TRBD1 (5 bases). CDR3 amino acids: CASSSPIPGIRYGYTF. As DNA, the CDR3 is TGTGCCAGCAGTTCCCCTATCCCAGGGATTAGGTATGGCTACACCTTC.